Below, 8 T cell receptor beta chains from the same sample are listed, as sequenced in a study of T cells after yellow fever vaccination. Each CDR3 protein is one row after TCRdb ran MiXCR on the 5' RACE reads. This sample has 50,000 to 60,000 distinct CDR3 sequences, with approximately 5.7% found just once. The sample in question was PBMCs, either bulk or a sorted T-cell subset (CD4+, CD8+, memory, or dextramer-sorted; not recorded which), obtained on the day of the yellow fever booster vaccination. These receptors were collected from a man younger than 35 who received the YFV17D yellow fever vaccine.

This clonotype has ten or more counts. J is TRBJ2-5 and V is TRBV4-2, with a possible D match to TRBD1 (6 bases). V was trimmed by 3 bases and J by 0 bases, leaving 11 bases between them. The CDR3 is 15 amino acids. Germline loops: CDR1 LGHNA, CDR2 YNFKEQ. The CDR3 bases are TGTGCCAGCAGCCACCCCCGGGACAACCAAGAGACCCAGTACTTC. Protein sequence: CASSHPRDNQETQYF.

The V call is TRBV4-1, the J call TRBJ2-3; 8 positions match TRBD2. This CDR3 contains 17 residues. Germline values: CDR1 MGHRA, CDR2 YSYEKL. Trimming cost V 0 bases and J 3 bases; bases outside gene matches: 8. The CDR3 coding sequence is TGCGCCAGCAGCCAAGAAATAGCGGGGAGGGGTACAGATACGCAGTATTTT. Encoded protein: CASSQEIAGRGTDTQYF.

In this sample, this clonotype turned up many times. The chain recombines TRBV5-1 with TRBJ1-2, with TRBD1 matching 8 bases. The germline gives CDR1 SGHRS, CDR2 YFSETQ. V gave up 4 bases and J gave up 3 bases; unmatched junction bases: 8. The CDR3 is 15 residues long. This CDR3 reads CASSVDRGEDYGYTF. CDR3 bases: TGCGCCAGCAGCGTAGACAGGGGCGAGGACTATGGCTACACCTTC.

The CDR3 is CASSPKPDSNQPQHF. CDR3 bases: TGTGCCAGCAGCCCGAAGCCGGATAGCAATCAGCCCCAGCATTTT. The chain recombines TRBV7-8 with TRBJ1-5; D not certain. The CDR3 has 15 residues. Germline values: CDR1 SGHVS, CDR2 FQNEAQ. The V and J ends lost 5 bases and 0 bases respectively, with 11 bases between them.

J is TRBJ2-3 and V is TRBV5-1; no reliable D call. CDR3 size: 13 residues. V was trimmed by 7 bases and J by 2 bases, leaving 11 bases between them. CDR1 is SGHRS, CDR2 YFSETQ, per germline. CDR3 nucleotide sequence: TGCGCCAGCGGAAACCGCCTCACAGATACGCAGTATTTT. It specifies CASGNRLTDTQYF.

Ten or more counts support this clonotype. The rearrangement uses TRBV4-1 and TRBJ2-5; D call uncertain. The CDR3 runs to 15 residues. CDR1 and CDR2 (germline): MGHRA, YSYEKL. The V and J ends lost 1 base and 2 bases respectively, with 11 bases between them. The CDR3 DNA follows: TGCGCCAGCAGCCAAGTTTGGGCAGAACAAGAGACCCAGTACTTC. Translated: CASSQVWAEQETQYF.

The genes are TRBV4-1 and TRBJ1-2, with D unresolved. Trimming took 5 bases from V and 4 from J, leaving 17 bases between them. Germline V lookup: CDR1 MGHRA, CDR2 YSYEKL. The CDR3 spans 15 residues. DNA of the CDR3: TGCGCCAGCAGCTCCAGCCCCGGACTGTCCTATGGCTACACCTTC. As protein: CASSSSPGLSYGYTF.

This clonotype was detected many times. This chain uses TRBV7-9 with TRBJ2-1, with TRBD2 matching over 12 bases. The length of the CDR3 is 15 residues. J gave up 6 bases and V 4 bases, and 4 bases lay outside the gene matches. Looked up from germline, CDR1 is SEHNR and CDR2 is FQNEAQ (reference sequence). The CDR3 coding sequence is TGTGCCAGCAGCTGGACTAGCGGGGTTGGCAATGAGCAGTTCTTC. It is translated as CASSWTSGVGNEQFF.